These T cell receptor beta chains were read from a single sample in a study of CD8 T cell repertoires and HIV-1 epitope variants. Using immunoSEQ multiplex PCR, the repertoire was profiled, and TCRdb retains in-frame clones only, with some absent. The sample lists fewer than 5,500 clones; around 66% were seen once. These receptors have no known antigen. Sequenced sample: cultured CD8+ T cells derived from PBMCs. These receptors were obtained from a male donor with HIV. The CDR3 runs from the conserved cysteine through the conserved F or W. The D gene is left open where the match is weak. Size values are once, few and many counts, or a class for expanded clones, and some rows have none.

D,size,J,V,DNA,CDR3
TRBD1,-,TRBJ2-7,TRBV19,TGTGCCAGTAGTCTCGGACAGGGTAACGAGCAGTACTTC,CASSLGQGNEQYF
TRBD1,-,TRBJ2-3,TRBV9,TGTGCCAGCAGCACACAACAGGGGGATACAGATACGCAGTATTTT,CASSTQQGDTDTQYF
-,few,TRBJ2-7,TRBV19,TGTGCCAGTAGTGTGGGAGCTCTCTACGAGCAGTACTTC,CASSVGALYEQYF
-,once,TRBJ2-7,TRBV5-1,TGCGCCAGCAGCTTGGCGGTCGGGGTCGACTACGAGCAGTACTTC,CASSLAVGVDYEQYF
TRBD2,-,TRBJ2-3,TRBV11-2,TGTGCCAGCAGCTTAGGGACTAGCGGGGGAGGCGCAGATACGCAGTATTTT,CASSLGTSGGGADTQYF
-,-,TRBJ2-5,TRBV7-8,TGTGCCAGCAGCCCGGGGACGCGAGAGACCCAGTACTTC,CASSPGTRETQYF
-,-,TRBJ1-1,TRBV25-1,TGTGCCAGCAGTGAGTCGGGCATTCGGGGGGCTTTCTTT,CASSESGIRGAFF
-,-,TRBJ2-3,TRBV6-1,TGTGCCAGCAACAGTTGGCCCACAGATACGCAGTATTTT,CASNSWPTDTQYF
TRBD1,-,TRBJ2-7,TRBV9,TGTGCCAGCAGCGCTCAGGGGGACGCTCGCTACGAGCAGTACTTC,CASSAQGDARYEQYF
-,-,TRBJ2-5,TRBV11-2,TGTGCCAGCAGCCCCTCGTGGGAGAAAGAGACCCAGTACTTC,CASSPSWEKETQYF
TRBD2,once,TRBJ2-7,TRBV6-6,TGTGCCAGCAGAGTAGCGGGGTATTACGAGCAGTACTTC,CASRVAGYYEQYF
-,-,TRBJ1-1,TRBV29-1,TGCAGCCTTAGCCGTGTGAACACTGAAGCTTTCTTT,CSLSRVNTEAFF
-,few,TRBJ2-7,TRBV7-9,TGTGCCAGCAGCTTAGGGCAGGGGAGCTCCTACGAGCAGTACTTC,CASSLGQGSSYEQYF
-,-,TRBJ1-1,TRBV28,TGTGCCAGCACCCGGGATAGGGGGGGCACTGAAGCTTTCTTT,CASTRDRGGTEAFF
TRBD1,-,TRBJ1-4,TRBV28,TGTGCCAGCAGTCGCGACAGGGGTGCTAATGAAAAACTGTTTTTT,CASSRDRGANEKLFF
-,-,TRBJ2-7,TRBV28,TGTGCCAGCAGTACTCACCCGGGACAGGGGGGACTAGCGGCCTTCTCCTACGAGCAGTACTTC,CASSTHPGQGGLAAFSYEQYF
TRBD1,-,TRBJ2-1,TRBV2,TGTGCCAGCGGGCAGGGGGCGCATAATGAGCAGTTCTTC,CASGQGAHNEQFF
-,-,TRBJ1-1,TRBV7-3,TGTGCCAGCAGCCCAACAGGGACCAGGAACACTGAAGCTTTCTTT,CASSPTGTRNTEAFF
-,few,TRBJ2-5,TRBV6-4,TGTGCCAGCAGTGACAGGGGACGAGAGACCCAGTACTTC,CASSDRGRETQYF
-,once,TRBJ2-3,TRBV6-5,TGTGCCAGCAGTCCCCAGGGACGCACAGATACGCAGTATTTT,CASSPQGRTDTQYF
-,-,TRBJ2-2,TRBV7-9,TGTGCCAGCAGCTTAGACGTGACCGGGGAGCTGTTTTTT,CASSLDVTGELFF
-,-,TRBJ2-7,TRBV9,TGTGCCAGCAGCCCCACAGGGTCGGGTGAGCAGTACTTC,CASSPTGSGEQYF
TRBD1,few,TRBJ1-5,TRBV13,TGTGCCAGCAGCCCCGGGACAGGGGCGTCTCAGCCCCAGCATTTT,CASSPGTGASQPQHF
-,-,TRBJ1-4,TRBV27,TGTGCCAGCAGCCGTACCGGGACCCATAATGAAAAACTGTTTTTT,CASSRTGTHNEKLFF
TRBD2,-,TRBJ2-5,TRBV29-1,TGCAGCGTGGCCCTAGCGGGGGAAGAGACCCAGTACTTC,CSVALAGEETQYF
TRBD1,few,TRBJ2-7,TRBV2,TGTGCCAGCACCGAAAGTGAGGAGGAAGGGGGCGCCCCGCAGTACTTC,CASTESEEEGGAPQYF
-,-,TRBJ2-7,TRBV4-1,TGCGCCAGCAGCCAGGGGCACAACTACGAGCAGTACTTC,CASSQGHNYEQYF
-,-,TRBJ1-2,TRBV7-9,TGTGCCAGCAGCCCTGGGACTTCTGACTATGGCTACACCTTC,CASSPGTSDYGYTF
-,-,TRBJ1-2,TRBV5-1,TGCGCCAGCAGCTTGGCCACGGAGGGTCCGAACTCGGGCTACACCTTC,CASSLATEGPNSGYTF
TRBD1,-,TRBJ2-7,TRBV4-1,TGCGCCAGCAGGTCGGGGCCGGGACAGGGTTCCTACGAGCAGTACTTC,CASRSGPGQGSYEQYF
-,-,TRBJ2-1,TRBV4-2,TGTGCCAGCAGCCAGGGTTTAGCGGATGAGCAGTTCTTC,CASSQGLADEQFF
TRBD2,few,TRBJ2-7,TRBV5-1,TGCGCCAGCAGCCTAGCGGGAGCGGTCCAGTACGAGCAGTACTTC,CASSLAGAVQYEQYF